The sequence of this T cell receptor (beta chain) was determined in a study of T cell responses to AZD1222 COVID-19 vaccine. The study's findings and limits: Donors in the cohort were predominantly white British and more often female, and clonal diversity was possibly underestimated.

For this clone: Its antigen is as yet unknown.

The data were produced by immunoSEQ multiplex PCR, yet TCRdb's version contains in-frame clones alone and is incomplete. The sample has more than 95,000 clones; 84% are singletons. CDR1 and CDR2 from the germline V gene are SGHTA and FQGTGA. V gave up 5 bases and J gave up 5 bases, with 11 bases separating them. The CDR3 sequence is 13 residues long. J is TRBJ2-3 and V is TRBV7-3, with a possible D match to TRBD2 (5 bases). The receptor was derived from an adult who received the AZD1222 COVID-19 vaccine. Source: peripheral blood, taken 28 days after the second AZD1222 dose. The chain's CDR3 is CASSPGGRDTQYF. For the CDR3, the DNA is TGTGCCAGCAGCCCCGGCGGGCGAGATACGCAGTATTTT.